This is a list of T cell receptor beta chains from one sample in a study of human T cells and chemical hapten exposure. TCRdb redid the calling of the RACE reads with MiXCR, one entry per CDR3 protein. The top ten clones hold approximately 2.5% of a sample with some 400,000 distinct CDR3 sequences, roughly 4.8% of them seen once. Sequencing used whole blood, obtained in connection with sensitization to the hapten diphenylcyclopropenone (DPC). The source is a woman aged 50 to 65 with alopecia areata. Some clones in this sample may be carry-over from other donors' samples. The CDR3 runs from the conserved cysteine through the conserved F or W. Fields, in order: D gene, clone size, V gene, J gene, CDR3 DNA, CDR3 protein. A D gene is named only where the DNA matches it firmly. Only part of the rows carry a size: once, few, many, or a class if the clone is expanded.

TRBD1	.	TRBV27	TRBJ2-5	TGTGCCAGCAGTGGGGGACAGGGGGCGGGAGAGACCCAGTACTTC	CASSGGQGAGETQYF
.	many	TRBV29-1	TRBJ1-3	TGCAGCGTTGTAGGGGGTGGAAACACCATATATTTT	CSVVGGGNTIYF
TRBD1	few	TRBV6-5	TRBJ1-1	TGTGCCAGCAGACGACAGGGGCCAGGATCTGAAGCTTTCTTT	CASRRQGPGSEAFF
.	many	TRBV27	TRBJ2-2	TGTGCCAGCAGTCAAATTCTAGGGAACACCGGGGAGCTGTTTTTT	CASSQILGNTGELFF
.	.	TRBV7-2	TRBJ2-5	TGTGCCAGCAGCTTAGGTCTCTCAGGGGCGCCTTACTTC	CASSLGLSGAPYF
.	many	TRBV27	TRBJ2-5	TGTGCCAGCAAAGAGACCCAGTACTTC	CASKETQYF
.	.	TRBV29-1	TRBJ1-1	TGCAGCGTTACAGGGAAGAGGGCTGAAGCTTTCTTT	CSVTGKRAEAFF
.	many	TRBV9	TRBJ2-3	TGTGCCAGCACCCCCTGGGCGGCTAGCACAGATACGCAGTATTTT	CASTPWAASTDTQYF
TRBD1	.	TRBV5-1	TRBJ1-2	TGCGCCAGCAGCCCCGAAGGGACAGTAAACTATGGCTACACCTTC	CASSPEGTVNYGYTF
TRBD1	few	TRBV29-1	TRBJ2-1	TGCAGCGCTTTAAAGGGACAGTACAATGAGCAGTTCTTC	CSALKGQYNEQFF
.	many	TRBV6-5	TRBJ1-6	TGTGCCAGCATTCCCCCTGACAAACCCTTTATCAATTCACCCCTCCACTTT	CASIPPDKPFINSPLHF
.	many	TRBV3-1	TRBJ2-2	TGTGCCAGCAGCCCCTGGCTCACCGGGGAGCTGTTTTTT	CASSPWLTGELFF
.	.	TRBV2	TRBJ2-3	TGTGCCAGCCCGAGGGGAGATACGCAGTATTTT	CASPRGDTQYF
TRBD1	many	TRBV7-8	TRBJ1-3	TGTGCCAGCAGCCCTAGGGGGCGTAGGGCAGGAAACACCATATATTTT	CASSPRGRRAGNTIYF
TRBD1	few	TRBV28	TRBJ2-3	TGTGCCAGCAGTTCGGGACAGCTCACAGATACGCAGTATTTT	CASSSGQLTDTQYF
.	many	TRBV3-1	TRBJ2-3	TGTGCCAGCAGCCAACCGGGACGGAACACAGATACGCAGTATTTT	CASSQPGRNTDTQYF
.	.	TRBV10-3	TRBJ1-1	TGTGCCATCAGTGAACATAAAGCAACTGAAGCTTTCTTT	CAISEHKATEAFF
TRBD1	many	TRBV7-2	TRBJ2-6	TGTGCCAGCAGCTTAGGGGGACAGACTACGGGGGCCAACGTCCTGACTTTC	CASSLGGQTTGANVLTF
TRBD1	few	TRBV6-5	TRBJ1-2	TGTGCCAGCAAAAAGGGGGCAACCCTCGGCGGCTACACCTTC	CASKKGATLGGYTF
.	many	TRBV29-1	TRBJ1-2	TGCAGCGTTGAACCGGTGAATGGCTATGGCTACACCTTC	CSVEPVNGYGYTF
.	many	TRBV2	TRBJ2-2	TGTGCCAGCAGTGTAGGCGGATCTGGCGGGGAGCTGTTTTTT	CASSVGGSGGELFF
.	few	TRBV20-1	TRBJ2-7	TGCAGTGCTAGAGCCTTATTCCCGGGGTGGAGCTCCTACGAGCAGTACTTC	CSARALFPGWSSYEQYF
.	many	TRBV29-1	TRBJ1-2	TGCAGCGTTGAAGCGGCAGGGACTTTCGACTATGGCTACACCTTC	CSVEAAGTFDYGYTF
TRBD2	.	TRBV10-3	TRBJ2-6	TGTGCCATCCAGGGAGGGTTGGCTGGGGCCAACGTCCTGACTTTC	CAIQGGLAGANVLTF
.	many	TRBV12-5	TRBJ1-1	TGTGCTAGTGGTTTGCCGGAGGGACTCCCCGGAGGGCGAGCTTTCTTT	CASGLPEGLPGGRAFF
TRBD2	many	TRBV12-3/TRBV12-4	TRBJ2-7	TGTGCCAGCAGTTGGGGGGGGACGCCCTCCTACGAGCAGTACTTC	CASSWGGTPSYEQYF
.	.	TRBV7-2	TRBJ1-6	TGTGCCAGCAGCCCATCACAGGGAGGGAATTCACCCCTCCACTTT	CASSPSQGGNSPLHF
TRBD1	many	TRBV6-2/TRBV6-3	TRBJ2-4	TGTGCCAGCAGTTACCGGGGCGACAGGGGATCCAAAAACATTCAGTACTTC	CASSYRGDRGSKNIQYF
.	few	TRBV28	TRBJ2-3	TGTGCCAGCAGTACCCCCGGGGATACGCAGTATTTT	CASSTPGDTQYF